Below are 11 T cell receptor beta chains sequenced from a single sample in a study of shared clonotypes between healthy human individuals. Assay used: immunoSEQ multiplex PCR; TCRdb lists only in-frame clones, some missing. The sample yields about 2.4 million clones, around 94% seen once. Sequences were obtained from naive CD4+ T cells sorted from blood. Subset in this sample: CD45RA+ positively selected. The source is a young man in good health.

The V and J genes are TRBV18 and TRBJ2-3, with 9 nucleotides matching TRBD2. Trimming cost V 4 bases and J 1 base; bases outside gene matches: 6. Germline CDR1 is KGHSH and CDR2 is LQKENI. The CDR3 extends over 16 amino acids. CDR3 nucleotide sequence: TGTGCCAGCTCACGGCCTAGCGGGATGGGCACAGATACGCAGTATTTT. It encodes CASSRPSGMGTDTQYF. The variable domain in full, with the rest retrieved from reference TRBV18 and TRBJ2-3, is NAGVMQNPRHLVRRRGQEARLRCSPMKGHSHVYWYRQLPEEGLKFMVYLQKENIIDESGMPKERFSAEFPKEGPSILRIQQVVRGDSAAYFCASSRPSGMGTDTQYFGPGTRLTVL.

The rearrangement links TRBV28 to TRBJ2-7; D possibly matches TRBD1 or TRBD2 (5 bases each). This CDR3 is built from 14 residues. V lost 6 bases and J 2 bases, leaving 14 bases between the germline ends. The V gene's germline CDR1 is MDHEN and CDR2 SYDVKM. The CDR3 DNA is TGTGCCAGCAGGGGGGTACAGGCCGCCTACGAGCAGTACTTC. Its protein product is CASRGVQAAYEQYF.

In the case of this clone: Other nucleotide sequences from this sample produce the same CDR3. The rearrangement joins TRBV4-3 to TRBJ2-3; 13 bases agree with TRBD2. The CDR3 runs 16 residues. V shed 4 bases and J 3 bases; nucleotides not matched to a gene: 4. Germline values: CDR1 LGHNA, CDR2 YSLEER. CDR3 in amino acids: CASSLLLAGGTDTQYF. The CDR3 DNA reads TGCGCCAGCAGCCTGTTACTAGCGGGAGGGACAGATACGCAGTATTTT.

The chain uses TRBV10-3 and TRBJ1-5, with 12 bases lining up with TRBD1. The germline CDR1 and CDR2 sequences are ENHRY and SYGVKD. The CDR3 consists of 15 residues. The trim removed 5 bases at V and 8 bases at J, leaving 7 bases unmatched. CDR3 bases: TGTGCCATCAGTCCGGGACAGGGGGCGAGGGAGCCCCAGCATTTT. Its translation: CAISPGQGAREPQHF.

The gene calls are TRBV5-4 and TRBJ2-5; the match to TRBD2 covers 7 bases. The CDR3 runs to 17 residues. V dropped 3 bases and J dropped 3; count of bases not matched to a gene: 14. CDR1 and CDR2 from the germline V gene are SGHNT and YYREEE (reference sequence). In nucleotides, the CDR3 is TGTGCCAGCAGCTGGGACCCAATTGTGGGGGGGAAAGAGACCCAGTACTTC. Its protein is CASSWDPIVGGKETQYF.

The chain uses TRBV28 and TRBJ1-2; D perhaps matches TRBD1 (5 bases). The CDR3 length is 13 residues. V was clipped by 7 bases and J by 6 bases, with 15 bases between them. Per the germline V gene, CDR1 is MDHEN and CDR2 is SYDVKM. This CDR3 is CASTARGSNGYTF. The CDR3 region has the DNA TGTGCCAGCACCGCGAGGGGCTCGAATGGCTACACCTTC.

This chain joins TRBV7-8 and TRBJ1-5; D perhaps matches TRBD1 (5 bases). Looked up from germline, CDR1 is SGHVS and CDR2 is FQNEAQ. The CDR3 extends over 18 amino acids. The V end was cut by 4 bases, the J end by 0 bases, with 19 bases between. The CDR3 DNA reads TGTGCCAGCAGCTCCCACCGGCAGGGATTTACTAGCAATCAGCCCCAGCATTTT. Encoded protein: CASSSHRQGFTSNQPQHF.

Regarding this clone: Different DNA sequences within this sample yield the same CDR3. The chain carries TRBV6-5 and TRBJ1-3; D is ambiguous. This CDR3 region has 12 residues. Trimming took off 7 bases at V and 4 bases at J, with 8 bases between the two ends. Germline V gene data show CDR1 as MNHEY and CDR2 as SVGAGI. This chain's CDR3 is CASIGSGNTIYF. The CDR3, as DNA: TGTGCCAGCATCGGATCCGGAAACACCATATATTTT.

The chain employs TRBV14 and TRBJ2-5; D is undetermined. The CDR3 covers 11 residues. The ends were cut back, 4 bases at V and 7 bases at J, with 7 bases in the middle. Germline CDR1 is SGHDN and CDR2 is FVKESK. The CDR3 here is CASSRAGTQYF. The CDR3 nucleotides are TGTGCCAGCAGCCGCGCTGGGACCCAGTACTTC.

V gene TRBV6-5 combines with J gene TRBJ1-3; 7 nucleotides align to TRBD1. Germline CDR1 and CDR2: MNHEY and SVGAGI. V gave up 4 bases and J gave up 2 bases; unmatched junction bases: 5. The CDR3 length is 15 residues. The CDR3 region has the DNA TGTGCCAGCAGTTCCCCCGACAGGGCTGGAAACACCATATATTTT. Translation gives CASSSPDRAGNTIYF.

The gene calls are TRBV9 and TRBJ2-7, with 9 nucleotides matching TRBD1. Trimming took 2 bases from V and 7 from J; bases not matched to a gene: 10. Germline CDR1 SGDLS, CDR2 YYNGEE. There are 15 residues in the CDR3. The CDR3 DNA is TGTGCCAGCAGCGTGGATGGAAGGACAGGGGTTGAGCAGTACTTC. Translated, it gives CASSVDGRTGVEQYF. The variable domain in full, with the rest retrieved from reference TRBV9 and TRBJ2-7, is DSGVTQTPKHLITATGQRVTLRCSPRSGDLSVYWYQQSLDQGLQFLIQYYNGEERAKGNILERFSAQQFPDLHSELNLSSLELGDSALYFCASSVDGRTGVEQYFGPGTRLTVT.